Listed here are 8 T cell receptor beta chains from one sample, sequenced in a study of response to subunit inactivated influenza vaccine. TCRdb fed the RT-PCR reads into MiXCR, producing one record per CDR3 protein. This sample has more than 450,000 distinct CDR3 sequences, with over 9% found just once. The sample was also linked to a second study, of T cells expressing NK-cell markers. Per that paper: Libraries used 5'RACE template switching adding universal primer site and UMIs.

The sample here was PBMCs from blood, taken on the day of vaccination. Source of these receptors: a man in his fifties or sixties who received an inactivated influenza vaccine.

J is TRBJ2-1 and V is TRBV5-6; maybe TRBD2 (5 bases). Trimming pared 3 bases from V and 0 bases from J, leaving 10 bases between. The CDR3 runs to 15 residues. The germline V gene encodes CDR1 SGHDT and CDR2 YYEEEE. This CDR3 is CASSSDWSSYNEQFF. As DNA, the CDR3 is TGTGCCAGCAGCTCGGACTGGAGCTCCTACAATGAGCAGTTCTTC.

CDR3 nucleotide sequence: TGCGCCAGCAGCCCCCTGGGAGGGCAGGGGCAAGAGACCCAGTACTTC. Its translation is CASSPLGGQGQETQYF. The chain has TRBV5-1 and TRBJ2-5; a weak D match, TRBD2 (7 bases). The germline gives CDR1 SGHRS, CDR2 YFSETQ. CDR3 length: 16 residues. V gave up 4 bases and J gave up 2 bases, with 18 bases separating them.

This chain links TRBV6-4 with TRBJ1-5; D not certain. Trimming took off 5 bases at V and 4 bases at J, with 9 bases between the two ends. Germline V gives CDR1 MRHNA, CDR2 SNTAGT. The CDR3 loop spans 13 amino acids. Here the CDR3 reads CASSFAENQPQHF. Written as DNA, the CDR3 is TGTGCCAGCAGTTTTGCAGAGAATCAGCCCCAGCATTTT.

This chain uses TRBV10-3 with TRBJ1-5; 12 nucleotides agree with TRBD1. The CDR3 has 17 amino acids. Germline V CDR1 and CDR2: ENHRY, SYGVKD. The V segment lost 6 bases and the J segment 6 bases; nucleotides outside the gene matches: 12. The CDR3 is CAIRETGTGGEFQPQHF. CDR3 bases: TGTGCCATCAGGGAGACCGGGACAGGGGGCGAGTTTCAGCCCCAGCATTTT.

This clonotype was counted between two and nine times. V and J are TRBV6-2 or TRBV6-3 and TRBJ2-1; 9 bases match TRBD2. Germline lookup yields CDR1 MNHEY and CDR2 SVGEGT. The CDR3 has 15 amino acids. Trimming removed 9 bases from V and 1 base from J; junction bases left unmatched: 7. The CDR3: CASGLAGVSYNEQFF. The CDR3, as DNA: TGTGCCAGTGGGTTAGCGGGAGTTTCCTACAATGAGCAGTTCTTC.

The chain employs TRBV5-5 and TRBJ2-2, with unresolved D. Germline CDR1 reads SGHKS; CDR2 reads YYEKEE (reference sequence). The CDR3 loop spans 15 amino acids. The V gene lost 5 bases and the J gene lost 4 bases, with 15 bases spanning the gap. CDR3 in amino acids: CASRLRPEITGELFF. CDR3 DNA: TGTGCCAGCAGATTACGGCCCGAGATCACCGGGGAGCTGTTTTTT.

The V call is TRBV20-1, the J call TRBJ1-2; 7 bases are a match to TRBD1. This CDR3 comprises 12 residues. Germline trimming cut 3 bases from V and 6 bases from J; bases unmatched to any gene: 4. CDR1 and CDR2 (germline): DFQATT, SNEGSKA (reference sequence). The CDR3 here is CSASTGEHGYTF. The CDR3 DNA reads TGCAGTGCTAGCACAGGGGAACATGGCTACACCTTC.

V is TRBV28 and J is TRBJ2-5; no definite D call. CDR1 MDHEN and CDR2 SYDVKM come from the germline V gene. Trimming took 3 bases from V and 4 from J, leaving 12 bases between them. This CDR3 is built from 14 residues. The CDR3 coding sequence is TGTGCCAGCAGTTTGACGGGCAGCTTAGAGACCCAGTACTTC. Protein: CASSLTGSLETQYF.